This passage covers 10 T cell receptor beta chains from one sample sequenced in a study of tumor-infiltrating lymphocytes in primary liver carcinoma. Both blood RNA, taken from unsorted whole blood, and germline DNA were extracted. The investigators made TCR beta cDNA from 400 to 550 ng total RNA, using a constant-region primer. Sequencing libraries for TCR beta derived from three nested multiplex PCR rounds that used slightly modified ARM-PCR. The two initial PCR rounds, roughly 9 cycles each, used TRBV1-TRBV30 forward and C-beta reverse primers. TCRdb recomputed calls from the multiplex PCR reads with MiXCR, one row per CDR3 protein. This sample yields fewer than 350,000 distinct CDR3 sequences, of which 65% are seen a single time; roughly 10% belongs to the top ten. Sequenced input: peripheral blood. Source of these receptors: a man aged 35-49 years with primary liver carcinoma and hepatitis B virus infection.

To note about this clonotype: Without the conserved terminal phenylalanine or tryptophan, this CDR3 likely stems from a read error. This chain's CDR3 is CANSYSDTGSGEQYL. The CDR3 DNA reads TGTGCCAACAGTTACTCGGATACAGGGAGTGGGGAGCAGTACCTC. This chain links TRBV6-5 with TRBJ2-7, with a tentative D call TRBD1 (6 bases). CDR1 is MNHEY and CDR2 is SVGAGI in the germline V gene. The CDR3 extends over 15 amino acids.

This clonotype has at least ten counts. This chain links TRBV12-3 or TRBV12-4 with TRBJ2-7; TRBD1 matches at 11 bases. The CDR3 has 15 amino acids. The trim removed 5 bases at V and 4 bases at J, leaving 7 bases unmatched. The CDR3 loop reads CASSDPDRGQYEQYF. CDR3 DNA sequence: TGTGCCAGCAGTGACCCGGACAGGGGGCAGTACGAGCAGTACTTC.

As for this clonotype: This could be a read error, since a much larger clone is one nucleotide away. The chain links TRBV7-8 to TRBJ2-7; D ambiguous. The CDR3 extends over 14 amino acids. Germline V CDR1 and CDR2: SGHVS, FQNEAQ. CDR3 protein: CAGSLVGVRYEQYF. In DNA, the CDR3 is TGTGCCGGCAGCTTAGTTGGGGTTAGATACGAGCAGTACTTC.

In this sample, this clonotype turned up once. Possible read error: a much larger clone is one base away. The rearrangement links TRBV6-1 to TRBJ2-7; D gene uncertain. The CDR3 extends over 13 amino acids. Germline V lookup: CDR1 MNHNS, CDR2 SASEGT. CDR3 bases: TGTGCCAACAGTGTATCCCCACCCTACGAGCAGTACTTC. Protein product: CANSVSPPYEQYF.

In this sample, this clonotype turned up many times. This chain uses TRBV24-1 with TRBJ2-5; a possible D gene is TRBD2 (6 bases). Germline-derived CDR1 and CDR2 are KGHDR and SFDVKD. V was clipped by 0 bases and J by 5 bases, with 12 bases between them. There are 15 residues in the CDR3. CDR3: CATSDLLGGGETQYF. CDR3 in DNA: TGTGCCACCAGTGATTTGCTCGGGGGAGGCGAGACCCAGTACTTC.

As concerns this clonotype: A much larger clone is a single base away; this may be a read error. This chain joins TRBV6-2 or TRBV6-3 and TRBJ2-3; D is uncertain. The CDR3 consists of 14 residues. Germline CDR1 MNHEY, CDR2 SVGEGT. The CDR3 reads CASSYLAGDDTEYF. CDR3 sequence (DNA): TGTGCCAGCAGTTACCTTGCAGGAGACGATACGGAGTATTTT.

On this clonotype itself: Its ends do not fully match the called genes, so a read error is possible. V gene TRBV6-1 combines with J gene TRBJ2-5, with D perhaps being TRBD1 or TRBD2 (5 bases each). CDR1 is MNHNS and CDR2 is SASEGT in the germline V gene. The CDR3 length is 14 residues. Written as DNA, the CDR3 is TGTGCCAGCAATGAATCTGGGGGAACGCAGACCCAGTACTTC. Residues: CASNESGGTQTQYF.

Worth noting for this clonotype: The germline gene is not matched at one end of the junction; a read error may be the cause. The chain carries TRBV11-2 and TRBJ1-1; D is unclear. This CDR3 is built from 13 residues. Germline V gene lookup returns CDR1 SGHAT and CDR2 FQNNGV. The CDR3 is CTSSLGGNTETFF. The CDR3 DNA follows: TGTACCAGCAGCTTAGGCGGGAACACTGAAACTTTCTTT.

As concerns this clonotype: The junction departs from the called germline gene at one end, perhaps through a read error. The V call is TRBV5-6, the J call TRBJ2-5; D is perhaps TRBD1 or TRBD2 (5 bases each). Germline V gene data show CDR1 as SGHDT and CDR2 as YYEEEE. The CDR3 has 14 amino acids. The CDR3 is CASSLERGKETQYF. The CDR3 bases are TGTGCCAGCAGCTTGGAGAGGGGCAAAGAGACCCAATACTTC. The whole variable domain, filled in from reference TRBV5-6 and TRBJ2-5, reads DAGVTQSPTHLIKTRGQQVTLRCSPKSGHDTVSWYQQALGQGPQFIFQYYEEEERQRGNFPDRFSGHQFPNYSSELNVNALLLGDSALYLCASSLERGKETQYFGPGTRLLVL.

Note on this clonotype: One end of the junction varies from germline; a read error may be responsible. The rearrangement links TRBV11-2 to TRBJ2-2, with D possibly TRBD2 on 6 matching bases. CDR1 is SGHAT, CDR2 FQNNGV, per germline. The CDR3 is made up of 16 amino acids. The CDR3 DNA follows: TGTGCCAGTAGCTTAATCCCAGTCGGATGGGTCGGGGGGCTGTTTTTT. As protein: CASSLIPVGWVGGLFF.